This TCR beta chain was obtained from a study of cytomegalovirus exposure and HLA in healthy donors. Study-wide results and limits: A highly shared variant cluster was judged a likely technical artifact. Testing in vitro showed three CMV-associated chains specific for CMV antigens.

At collection, donors were nominally healthy, but unrecorded immune exposures were probable. About this clone: Antigen specificity is unknown.

Primers for the PCR totalled 60 Vbeta and 13 Jbeta. The table came from immunoSEQ multiplex PCR; TCRdb's copy has only in-frame clones and leaves some out. Of about 140,000 clones listed, roughly 77% are singletons. This TCR was recovered from a woman under 40 in good health and CMV-seronegative. The material sequenced was PBMCs.

The CDR3 nucleotides read TGCGCCAGCAGCCAAGTAGCGGGAGGTGGCAATGAGCAGTTCTTC. Protein sequence: CASSQVAGGGNEQFF. The chain has TRBV4-1 and TRBJ2-1, with 10 nucleotides matching TRBD2. Germline V gene lookup returns CDR1 MGHRA and CDR2 YSYEKL. The CDR3 totals 15 residues. V was pared by 1 base and J by 6 bases, with 3 bases of the junction left unmatched.